These T cell receptor beta chains were read from a single sample in a study of neoadjuvant anti-PD-1 for oral cavity cancer. Clones were read by immunoSEQ multiplex PCR, and TCRdb kept only the in-frame ones, dropping some. Of more than 20,000 clones detected, more than 20% appear once; the ten largest clones hold about 16%. The sequences come from tumor tissue, collected after nivolumab (anti-PD-1) treatment. The receptor set was obtained from a person aged 40 to 85 with oral cavity squamous cell carcinoma. Both conserved end residues are part of each CDR3. A D gene is named only where the DNA matches it firmly. Not all rows give a size; the values are once, few, many and, for expanded clones, a class.

d_gene: TRBD1
j_gene: TRBJ1-6
abundance: .
v_gene: TRBV9
CDR3aa: CASSTRQGNSPLHF
CDR3nt: TGTGCCAGCAGCACCAGACAGGGGAATTCACCCCTCCACTTT

d_gene: .
j_gene: TRBJ1-1
abundance: .
v_gene: TRBV9
CDR3aa: CASSVAEDRLPNTEAFF
CDR3nt: TGTGCCAGCAGCGTAGCAGAGGACCGCCTCCCGAACACTGAAGCTTTCTTT

d_gene: .
j_gene: TRBJ1-2
abundance: few
v_gene: TRBV7-9
CDR3aa: CASSSWTVFYGYTF
CDR3nt: TGTGCCAGCAGCTCCTGGACAGTTTTCTATGGCTACACCTTC

d_gene: .
j_gene: TRBJ1-1
abundance: .
v_gene: TRBV18
CDR3aa: CASSKTRGNTEAFF
CDR3nt: TGTGCCAGCTCCAAGACTCGGGGCAACACTGAAGCTTTCTTT

d_gene: .
j_gene: TRBJ1-6
abundance: few
v_gene: TRBV5-1
CDR3aa: CASRRGSSYNSPLHF
CDR3nt: TGCGCCAGCAGACGGGGTAGCTCCTATAATTCACCCCTCCACTTT

d_gene: .
j_gene: TRBJ1-2
abundance: .
v_gene: TRBV28
CDR3aa: CASRGEDSFFYGYTF
CDR3nt: TGTGCCAGCAGGGGTGAGGATTCTTTCTTCTATGGCTACACCTTC

d_gene: .
j_gene: TRBJ2-7
abundance: few
v_gene: TRBV6-5
CDR3aa: CASSYSARGVYEQYF
CDR3nt: TGTGCCAGCAGTTACTCGGCCAGGGGAGTATACGAGCAGTACTTC

d_gene: .
j_gene: TRBJ2-3
abundance: .
v_gene: TRBV18
CDR3aa: CASSPSVADTDTQYF
CDR3nt: TGTGCCAGCTCACCGTCGGTAGCCGACACAGATACGCAGTATTTT

d_gene: .
j_gene: TRBJ2-1
abundance: .
v_gene: TRBV9
CDR3aa: CASSSRLGVAYNEQFF
CDR3nt: TGTGCCAGCAGCTCCCGGTTAGGGGTAGCATACAATGAGCAGTTCTTC

d_gene: TRBD1
j_gene: TRBJ1-5
abundance: .
v_gene: TRBV6-6
CDR3aa: CASSSGWDRGNQPQHF
CDR3nt: TGTGCCAGCAGTTCTGGTTGGGACAGGGGCAATCAGCCCCAGCATTTT

d_gene: TRBD1
j_gene: TRBJ1-2
abundance: .
v_gene: TRBV5-1
CDR3aa: CASSPTGDRGYGYTF
CDR3nt: TGCGCCAGCAGCCCTACAGGGGACCGCGGCTATGGCTACACCTTC

d_gene: TRBD2
j_gene: TRBJ2-2
abundance: .
v_gene: TRBV19
CDR3aa: CASRTTSGNTGELFF
CDR3nt: TGTGCCAGTAGGACCACTAGCGGAAACACCGGGGAGCTGTTTTTT

d_gene: .
j_gene: TRBJ2-5
abundance: .
v_gene: TRBV7-6
CDR3aa: CASSLTDRETQYF
CDR3nt: TGTGCCAGCAGCTTAACGGATCGAGAGACCCAGTACTTC

d_gene: TRBD2
j_gene: TRBJ2-1
abundance: many
v_gene: TRBV27
CDR3aa: CASSPREGFYNEQFF
CDR3nt: TGTGCCAGCAGTCCCCGGGAGGGGTTCTACAATGAGCAGTTCTTC

d_gene: .
j_gene: TRBJ2-5
abundance: .
v_gene: TRBV7-9
CDR3aa: CASSLRSGRQETQYF
CDR3nt: TGTGCCAGCAGCTTAAGGTCGGGCCGCCAAGAGACCCAGTACTTC

d_gene: .
j_gene: TRBJ2-2
abundance: .
v_gene: TRBV4-1
CDR3aa: CASSQDKWLTGELFF
CDR3nt: TGCGCCAGCAGCCAAGACAAATGGCTCACCGGGGAGCTGTTTTTT

d_gene: .
j_gene: TRBJ2-3
abundance: .
v_gene: TRBV7-9
CDR3aa: CASSLTGDTQYF
CDR3nt: TGTGCCAGCAGCTTGACGGGGGATACGCAGTATTTT

d_gene: TRBD1
j_gene: TRBJ1-2
abundance: few
v_gene: TRBV2
CDR3aa: CASSDHRGHYGYTF
CDR3nt: TGTGCCAGCAGTGATCACAGGGGGCACTATGGCTACACCTTC

d_gene: TRBD1
j_gene: TRBJ1-2
abundance: many
v_gene: TRBV11-2
CDR3aa: CASSPGQGPYGYTF
CDR3nt: TGTGCCAGCAGCCCGGGACAGGGCCCCTATGGCTACACCTTC

d_gene: TRBD2
j_gene: TRBJ2-1
abundance: .
v_gene: TRBV28
CDR3aa: CASSLAGLARDEQFF
CDR3nt: TGTGCCAGCAGTTTGGCGGGACTAGCGAGGGATGAGCAGTTCTTC

d_gene: .
j_gene: TRBJ2-7
abundance: once
v_gene: TRBV18
CDR3aa: CASSPSRGQGPYEQYF
CDR3nt: TGTGCCAGCTCACCGAGCCGCGGACAAGGGCCCTACGAGCAGTACTTC

d_gene: .
j_gene: TRBJ1-6
abundance: few
v_gene: TRBV5-4
CDR3aa: CASSLGQGSPYNSPLHF
CDR3nt: TGTGCCAGCAGCTTGGGGCAGGGCAGCCCCTATAATTCACCCCTCCACTTT

d_gene: .
j_gene: TRBJ2-3
abundance: .
v_gene: TRBV25-1
CDR3aa: CASSVLGKTDTQYF
CDR3nt: TGTGCCAGCAGTGTCCTGGGAAAGACAGATACGCAGTATTTT

d_gene: .
j_gene: TRBJ1-3
abundance: few
v_gene: TRBV5-8
CDR3aa: CASSFVRDPQYF
CDR3nt: TGTGCCAGCAGCTTCGTCCGAGACCCTCAATATTTT

d_gene: TRBD1
j_gene: TRBJ2-7
abundance: .
v_gene: TRBV27
CDR3aa: CASSLSIRAGGLYEQYF
CDR3nt: TGTGCCAGCAGTTTATCGATTCGGGCAGGGGGTCTCTACGAGCAGTACTTC

d_gene: TRBD1
j_gene: TRBJ2-7
abundance: few
v_gene: TRBV9
CDR3aa: CASSSGQAPGEQYF
CDR3nt: TGTGCCAGCAGCTCCGGACAGGCTCCCGGCGAGCAGTACTTC

d_gene: .
j_gene: TRBJ2-1
abundance: .
v_gene: TRBV7-9
CDR3aa: CASSLDPSEKLNNEQFF
CDR3nt: TGTGCCAGCAGCTTAGACCCTAGCGAGAAACTAAACAATGAGCAGTTCTTC

d_gene: TRBD1
j_gene: TRBJ1-5
abundance: .
v_gene: TRBV4-1
CDR3aa: CASSQAGTALGQPQHF
CDR3nt: TGCGCCAGCAGCCAAGCCGGGACAGCCCTCGGGCAGCCCCAGCATTTT

d_gene: .
j_gene: TRBJ2-5
abundance: .
v_gene: TRBV2
CDR3aa: CASLRGSQGQETQYF
CDR3nt: TGTGCCAGCTTGAGGGGGTCGCAGGGCCAAGAGACCCAGTACTTC